This T cell receptor beta chain was obtained from a study of blood T cell repertoires in COVID-19. Overall study: T cells, B-cell-depleted T cells, or PBMCs supplied cDNA or gDNA.

This clone was seen only once. Germline values: CDR1 ENHRY, CDR2 SYGVKD. CDR3 length: 16 residues. Trimming at V came to 10 bases and at J to 1 base, leaving 7 bases not matched to a gene. This table comes from immunoSEQ multiplex PCR, and its TCRdb copy is limited to in-frame clones, with some not included. The table includes under 300,000 clones, under 85% detected once. This TCR came from a human donor in a cohort sampled during active COVID-19. The J gene is TRBJ2-1, the V gene TRBV10-3; 13 bases match TRBD2. The source material was peripheral blood. CDR3 in DNA: TGTGCCACCGGGACTAGCGGGGACGGATCCTACAATGAGCAGTTCTTC. Its translation: CATGTSGDGSYNEQFF.